This T cell receptor (beta chain) was found in a study of CD8+ T cells in alopecia areata. Regarding the study as a whole: A large proportion of expanded lesional clones were detected persisting in scalp and blood during tofacitinib. Expanded CD8+ clones among the top 100, and scalp clonality, were significantly decreased by tofacitinib.

Points on this clone: Its antigen is not identified.

cDNA reverse transcribed from extracted RNA served as the sequencing template. Clones were read by immunoSEQ multiplex PCR, and TCRdb kept only the in-frame ones, dropping some. Of some 180,000 clones listed, roughly 50% are singletons. The treatment was: oral pan-JAK inhibitor, 5-10 mg twice daily. The sequence was collected from a human donor with alopecia areata. Source: CD8+ T cells sorted from blood, taken at week 24, from a patient treated with tofacitinib.

CDR3 bases: TGTGCCAGCAGCGTAAGCGGGACAGGGGTTGAAGCTTTCTTT. This encodes CASSVSGTGVEAFF. The chain combines TRBV9 with TRBJ1-1, with 10 bases lining up with TRBD1. CDR1 and CDR2 (germline): SGDLS, YYNGEE. V gave up 1 base and J gave up 7 bases; unmatched junction bases: 4. The CDR3 is made up of 14 amino acids.